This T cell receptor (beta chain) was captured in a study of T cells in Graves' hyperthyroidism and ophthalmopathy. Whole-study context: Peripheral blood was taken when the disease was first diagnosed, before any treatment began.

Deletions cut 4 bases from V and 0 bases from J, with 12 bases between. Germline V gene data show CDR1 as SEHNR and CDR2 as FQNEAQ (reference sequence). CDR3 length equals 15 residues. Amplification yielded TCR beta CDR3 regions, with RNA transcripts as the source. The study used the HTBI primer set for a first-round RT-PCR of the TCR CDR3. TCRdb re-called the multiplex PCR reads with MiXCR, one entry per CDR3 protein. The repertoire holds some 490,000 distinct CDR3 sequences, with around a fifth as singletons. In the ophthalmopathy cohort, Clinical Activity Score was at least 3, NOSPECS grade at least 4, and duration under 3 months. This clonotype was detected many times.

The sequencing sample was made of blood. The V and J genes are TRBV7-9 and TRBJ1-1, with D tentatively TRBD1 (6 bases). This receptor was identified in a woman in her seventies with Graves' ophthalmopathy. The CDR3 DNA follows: TGTGCCAGCAGCTCAGGGGCCGGGGTGAACACTGAAGCTTTCTTT. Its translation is CASSSGAGVNTEAFF.